This T cell receptor beta chain is drawn from a study of T-cell memory formation after mild COVID-19. Overall study context: TCR clusters largely stayed donor specific. Study results and caveats: Clones which contracted sat mainly in CM and EM if CD4+, and in EMRA if CD8+. A second wave of clones peaked on day 37, and their SARS-CoV-2 specificity went unconfirmed.

The sample holds a few counts of this clonotype. As yet, its antigen is unknown. After removal of 5 bases from V and 10 bases from J, the junction contained 7 bases not matched to a gene. The CDR3 extends over 14 amino acids. Germline lookup yields CDR1 SGHTA and CDR2 FQGNSA. From 5'RACE with constant-segment primers came TCR alpha and TCR beta cDNA libraries that carried sample barcodes and UMIs. MiXCR, run by TCRdb on the 5' RACE reads, gives a single entry per CDR3 protein. In the table there are 350,000 or so distinct CDR3 sequences, approximately 12% of which are singletons. Specimen: PBMCs or a T cell subset sorted from them (not recorded which). The receptor comes from a man between 18 and 35 years old who had mild COVID-19 (a few samples of this study predate the infection). Cell type and time point are not known. The V and J genes are TRBV7-2 and TRBJ1-6, with TRBD1 matching over 8 bases. DNA for the CDR3: TGTGCCAGCAGCCGGACAGGGTATGAGTCACCCCTCCACTTT. It translates to CASSRTGYESPLHF.